The clone carrying this T cell receptor beta chain turned up a few times. The germline gene is not matched at one end of the junction; a read error may be the cause. The CDR3 runs 11 residues. Germline V gene data show CDR1 as DFQATT and CDR2 as SNEGSKA (reference sequence). TCRdb re-called the 5' RACE reads with MiXCR, one entry per CDR3 protein. The table records roughly 720,000 distinct CDR3 sequences, 18% of them present only once. The data were taken from a study of identical twins. Separately, the same data were catalogued under a study of T cells expressing NK-cell markers.

Material: PBMCs. This receptor was identified in a woman aged 18 to 35 in good health. The rearrangement uses TRBV20-1 and TRBJ2-3; D unresolved. The CDR3 DNA follows: TGCAGTGCTAGAGTCCGCACAGACCCACATTTT. It specifies CSARVRTDPHF.